Here is one T cell receptor beta chain with its context. Trimming removed 6 bases at V and 6 bases at J, with 16 bases between. Looked up from germline, CDR1 is KGHSH and CDR2 is LQKENI. The CDR3 has 14 residues. This record belongs to a study of T cell changes during pregnancy in multiple sclerosis. Profiled with immunoSEQ multiplex PCR; TCRdb holds only in-frame clones, not every one. The sample contains 70,000 or so clones, about 90% of which appear only once. J is TRBJ2-3 and V is TRBV18; perhaps TRBD1 as D (6 bases). The specimen was CD4+ T cells from peripheral blood mononuclear cells, collected before pregnancy. This sequence was found in a female donor with multiple sclerosis, enrolled in a pregnancy study. The CDR3 DNA reads as TGTGCCAGCTCCGGAAACAGGGCCGGGGATACGCAGTATTTT. This translates into CASSGNRAGDTQYF.